The clone carrying this T cell receptor (beta chain) is a singleton in its sample. The source of the sample is a study of blood T cell repertoires in COVID-19. Study details: Recovered participants had two consecutive negative NP/OP PCR tests, healthcare professional clearance, or symptom resolution. PBMCs, B-cell-depleted T cells, or T cells were the source of the cDNA or gDNA that made up the material.

The participants were between about 18 and 90 years old and came from under 25 US areas. The V segment lost 0 bases and the J segment 0 bases; nucleotides outside the gene matches: 6. From germline, CDR1 is LGHDT and CDR2 YNNKEL (reference sequence). CDR3 length: 19 amino acids. Using immunoSEQ multiplex PCR, the repertoire was profiled, and TCRdb retains in-frame clones only, with some absent. The sample shows roughly 210,000 clones, roughly 87% of them seen only once. This receptor was taken from a man aged 25-45 years in a cohort exposed to, infected with or recovered from COVID-19 (not recorded which). J is TRBJ2-1 and V is TRBV3-1 (or the pseudogene TRBV3-2), with TRBD2 matching 12 bases. Input material: PBMCs or T cells enriched from blood (not recorded which). The CDR3 coding sequence is TGTGCCAGCAGCCAAGAGGGACTAGCGGGCCTAAGCTCCTACAATGAGCAGTTCTTC. Its protein is CASSQEGLAGLSSYNEQFF.